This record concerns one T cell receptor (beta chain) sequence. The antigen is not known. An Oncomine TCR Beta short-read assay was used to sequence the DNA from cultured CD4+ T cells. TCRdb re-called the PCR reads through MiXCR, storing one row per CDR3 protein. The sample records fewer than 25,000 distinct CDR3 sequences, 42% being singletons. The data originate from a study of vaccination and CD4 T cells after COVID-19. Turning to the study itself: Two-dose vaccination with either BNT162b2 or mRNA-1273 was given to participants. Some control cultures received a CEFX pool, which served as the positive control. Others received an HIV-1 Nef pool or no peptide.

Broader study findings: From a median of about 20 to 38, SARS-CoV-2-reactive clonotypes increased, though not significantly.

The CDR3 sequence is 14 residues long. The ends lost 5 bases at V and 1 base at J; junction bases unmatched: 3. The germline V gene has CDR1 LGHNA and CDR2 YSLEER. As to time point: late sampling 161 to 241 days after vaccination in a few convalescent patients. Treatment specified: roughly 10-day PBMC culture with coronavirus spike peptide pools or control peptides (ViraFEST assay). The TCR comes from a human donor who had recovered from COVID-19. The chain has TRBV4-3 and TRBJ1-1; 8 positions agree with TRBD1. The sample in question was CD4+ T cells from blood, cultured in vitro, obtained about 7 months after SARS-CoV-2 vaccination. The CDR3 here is CASSTGTGNTEAFF. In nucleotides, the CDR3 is TGCGCCAGCAGCACCGGGACAGGGAACACTGAAGCTTTCTTT.